This T cell receptor (beta chain) was sequenced for a study of blood T cells in healthy people across ages. This CDR3 has 15 amino acids. The germline CDR1 and CDR2 sequences are SNHLY and FYNNEI. J lost 7 bases, V lost 6 bases, and 9 bases had no gene match. The use of a sample-barcoded 5' primer and a J-beta primer mix characterized a second PCR of roughly 6 to 12 cycles. Each cDNA molecule was tagged by a template-switch adaptor that had 12 random nucleotides. TCRdb re-called the 5' RACE reads with MiXCR, one entry per CDR3 protein. Of 600,000 to 900,000 distinct CDR3 sequences in the sample, 25% to 30% are singletons; the top ten hold over 2.5%. Study conclusions and caveats: Long-lived donors carried more naive CD4+ cells and greater diversity than aged donors. Unknown donor CMV status possibly confounded expanded clonotype changes. It was found that TCR beta diversity correlated strongly with the percentage of naive T cells.

Turning to this clonotype: Its antigen is still unknown.

This sample was shared with a second study, whose subject was T cells of mothers and their children.

Input material: blood. The source is a boy between 10 and 17 years old in good health. The genes are TRBV2 and TRBJ1-4; the match to TRBD1 covers 9 bases. DNA for the CDR3: TGTGCCAGCAGCTCCGGACAGGGGAGACGTGAAAAACTGTTTTTT. This codes for CASSSGQGRREKLFF. Together with reference TRBV2 and TRBJ1-4, the CDR3 gives the full variable domain: EPEVTQTPSHQVTQMGQEVILRCVPISNHLYFYWYRQILGQKVEFLVSFYNNEISEKSEIFDDQFSVERPDGSNFTLKIRSTKLEDSAMYFCASSSGQGRREKLFFGSGTQLSVL.